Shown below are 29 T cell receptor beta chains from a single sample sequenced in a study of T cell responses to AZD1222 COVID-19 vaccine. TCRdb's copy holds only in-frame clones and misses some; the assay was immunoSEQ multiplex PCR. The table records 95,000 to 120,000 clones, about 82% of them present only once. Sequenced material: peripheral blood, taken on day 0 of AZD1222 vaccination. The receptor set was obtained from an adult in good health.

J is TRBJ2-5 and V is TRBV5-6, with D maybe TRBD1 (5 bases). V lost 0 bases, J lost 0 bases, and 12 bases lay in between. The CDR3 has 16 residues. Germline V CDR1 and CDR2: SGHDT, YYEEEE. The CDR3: CASSLGPTAYQETQYF. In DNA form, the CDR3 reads TGTGCCAGCAGCTTGGGTCCGACAGCGTACCAAGAGACCCAGTACTTC.

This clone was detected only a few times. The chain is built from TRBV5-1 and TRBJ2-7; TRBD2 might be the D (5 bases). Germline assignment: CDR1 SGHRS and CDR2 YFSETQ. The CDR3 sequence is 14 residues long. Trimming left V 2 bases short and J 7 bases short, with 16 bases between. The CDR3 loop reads CASSFSGSRREQYF. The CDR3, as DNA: TGCGCCAGCAGCTTTTCGGGGTCCCGACGGGAGCAGTACTTC.

Here the CDR3 reads CAWSGVGTGVGYTF. In DNA, the CDR3 is TGTGCCTGGAGTGGGGTCGGGACAGGGGTTGGCTACACCTTC. This sequence joins TRBV30 and TRBJ1-2, with TRBD1 matching 10 bases. CDR3 size: 14 residues. J lost 7 bases, V lost 1 base, and 6 bases had no gene match. Germline CDR1 and CDR2: GTSNPN and SVGIG (reference sequence).

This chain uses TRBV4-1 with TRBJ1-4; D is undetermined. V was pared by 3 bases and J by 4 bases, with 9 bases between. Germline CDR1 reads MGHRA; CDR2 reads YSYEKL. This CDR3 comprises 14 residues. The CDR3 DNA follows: TGCGCCAGCAGCCAGGATGGTCTTAATGAAAAACTGTTTTTT. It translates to CASSQDGLNEKLFF.

The CDR3 coding sequence is TGTGCCAGCAGCGGAGGTCCCTCACCCCTCCACTTT. Amino acids: CASSGGPSPLHF. The chain is built from TRBV3-1 (or the pseudogene TRBV3-2) and TRBJ1-6; no clear D. V lost 5 bases and J lost 10, with 9 bases in between. CDR3 length: 12 amino acids. Germline V gene lookup returns CDR1 LGHDT and CDR2 YNNKEL (reference sequence).

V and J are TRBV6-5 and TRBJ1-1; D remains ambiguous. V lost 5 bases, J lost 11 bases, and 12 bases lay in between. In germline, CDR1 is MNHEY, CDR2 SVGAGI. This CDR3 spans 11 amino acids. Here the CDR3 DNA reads TGTGCCAGCAGTAACGGGCCTGGGGCTTTCTTT. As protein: CASSNGPGAFF.

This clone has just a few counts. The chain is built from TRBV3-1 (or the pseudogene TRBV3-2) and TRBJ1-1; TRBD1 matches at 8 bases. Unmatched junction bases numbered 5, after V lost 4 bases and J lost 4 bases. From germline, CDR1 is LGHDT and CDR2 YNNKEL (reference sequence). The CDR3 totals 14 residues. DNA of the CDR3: TGTGCCAGCAGCCCGACAGGGGATGGCACTGAAGCTTTCTTT. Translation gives CASSPTGDGTEAFF.

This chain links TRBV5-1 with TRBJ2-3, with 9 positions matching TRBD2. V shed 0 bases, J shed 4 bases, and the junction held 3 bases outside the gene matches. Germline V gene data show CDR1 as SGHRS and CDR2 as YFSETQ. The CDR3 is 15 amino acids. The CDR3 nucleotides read TGCGCCAGCAGCTTGGGCGGGGGGGCCTCAGATACGCAGTATTTT. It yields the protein CASSLGGGASDTQYF.

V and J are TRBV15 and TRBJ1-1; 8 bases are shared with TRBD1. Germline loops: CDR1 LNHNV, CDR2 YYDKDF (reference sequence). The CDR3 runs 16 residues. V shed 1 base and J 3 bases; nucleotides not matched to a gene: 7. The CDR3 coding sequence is TGTGCCACCAGCAGAGGCGGACAGGGAAGGGACACTGAAGCTTTCTTT. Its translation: CATSRGGQGRDTEAFF. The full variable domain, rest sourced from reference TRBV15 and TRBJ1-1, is DAMVIQNPRYQVTQFGKPVTLSCSQTLNHNVMYWYQQKSSQAPKLLFHYYDKDFNNEADTPDNFQSRRPNTSFCFLDIRSPGLGDTAMYLCATSRGGQGRDTEAFFGQGTRLTVV.

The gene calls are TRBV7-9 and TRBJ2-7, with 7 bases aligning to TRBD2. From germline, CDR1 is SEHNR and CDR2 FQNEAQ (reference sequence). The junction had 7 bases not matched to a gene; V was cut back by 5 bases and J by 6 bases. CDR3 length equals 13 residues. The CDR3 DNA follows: TGTGCCAGCAGCCTTATGGGGGGGTCCGAGCAGTACTTC. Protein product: CASSLMGGSEQYF.

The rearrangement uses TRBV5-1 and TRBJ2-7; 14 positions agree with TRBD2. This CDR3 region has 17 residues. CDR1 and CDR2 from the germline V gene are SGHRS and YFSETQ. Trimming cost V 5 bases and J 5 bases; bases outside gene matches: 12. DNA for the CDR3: TGCGCCAGCAGGATTTCCGGGACTAGCGGGGGCCCCAACGAGCAGTACTTC. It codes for CASRISGTSGGPNEQYF.

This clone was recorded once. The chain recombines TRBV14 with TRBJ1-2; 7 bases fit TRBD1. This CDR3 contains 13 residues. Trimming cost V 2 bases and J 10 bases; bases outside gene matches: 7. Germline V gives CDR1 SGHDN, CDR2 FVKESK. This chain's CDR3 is CASSQPGDRDYTF. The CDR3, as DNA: TGTGCCAGCAGCCAACCAGGAGACAGGGACTACACCTTC.

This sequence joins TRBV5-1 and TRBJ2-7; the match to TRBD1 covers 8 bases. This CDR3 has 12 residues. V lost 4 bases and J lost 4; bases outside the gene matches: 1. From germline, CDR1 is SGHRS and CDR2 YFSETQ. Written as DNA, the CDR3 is TGCGCCAGCAGCCAGGGGGCTTACGAGCAGTACTTC. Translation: CASSQGAYEQYF.

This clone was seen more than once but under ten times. The CDR3 loop reads CASSLGPAREQYF. DNA of the CDR3: TGTGCCAGCAGCTTAGGTCCGGCCCGGGAGCAGTACTTC. The V gene is TRBV7-7, the J gene TRBJ2-7; D call uncertain. The CDR3 is 13 residues long. Trimming removed 1 base at V and 7 bases at J, with 11 bases between. Germline-derived CDR1 and CDR2 are SSHAT and FNYEAQ (reference sequence).

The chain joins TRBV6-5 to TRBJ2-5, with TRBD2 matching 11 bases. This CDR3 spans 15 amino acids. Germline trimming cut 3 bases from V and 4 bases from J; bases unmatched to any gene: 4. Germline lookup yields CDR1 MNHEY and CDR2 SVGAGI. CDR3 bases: TGTGCCAGCAGTTATAGCGGGGGGGGTATAGAGACCCAGTACTTC. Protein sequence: CASSYSGGGIETQYF.

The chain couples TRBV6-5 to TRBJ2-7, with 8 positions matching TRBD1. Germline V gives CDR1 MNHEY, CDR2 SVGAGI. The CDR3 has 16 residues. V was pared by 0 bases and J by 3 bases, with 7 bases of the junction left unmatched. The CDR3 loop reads CASSYSTGTGFYEQYF. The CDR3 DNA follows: TGTGCCAGCAGTTACTCGACCGGGACAGGTTTCTACGAGCAGTACTTC.

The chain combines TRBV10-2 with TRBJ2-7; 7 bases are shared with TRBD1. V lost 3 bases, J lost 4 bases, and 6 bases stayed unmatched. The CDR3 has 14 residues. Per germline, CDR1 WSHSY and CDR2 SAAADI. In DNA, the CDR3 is TGCGCCAGCAGTGACCCGGGACAGCAGTACGAGCAGTACTTC. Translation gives CASSDPGQQYEQYF.

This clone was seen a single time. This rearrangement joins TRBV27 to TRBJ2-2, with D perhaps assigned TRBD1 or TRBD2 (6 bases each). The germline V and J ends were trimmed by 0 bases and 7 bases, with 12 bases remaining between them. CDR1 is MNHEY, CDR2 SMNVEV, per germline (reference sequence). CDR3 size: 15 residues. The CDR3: CASSLSYGGSGELFF. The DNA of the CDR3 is TGTGCCAGCAGTTTATCGTACGGGGGCAGCGGGGAGCTGTTTTTT.

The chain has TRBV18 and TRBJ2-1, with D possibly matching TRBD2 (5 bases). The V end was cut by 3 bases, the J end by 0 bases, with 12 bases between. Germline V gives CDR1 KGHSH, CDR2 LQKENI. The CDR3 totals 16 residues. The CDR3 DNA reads TGTGCCAGCTCACCCGCTGCCACTAGCTCCTACAATGAGCAGTTCTTC. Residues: CASSPAATSSYNEQFF.

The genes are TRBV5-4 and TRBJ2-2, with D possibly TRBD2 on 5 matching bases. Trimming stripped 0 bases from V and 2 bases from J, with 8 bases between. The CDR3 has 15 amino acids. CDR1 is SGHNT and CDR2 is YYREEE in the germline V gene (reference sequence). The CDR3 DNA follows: TGTGCCAGCAGCTTGGTTAGCGAAAACACCGGGGAGCTGTTTTTT. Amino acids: CASSLVSENTGELFF.

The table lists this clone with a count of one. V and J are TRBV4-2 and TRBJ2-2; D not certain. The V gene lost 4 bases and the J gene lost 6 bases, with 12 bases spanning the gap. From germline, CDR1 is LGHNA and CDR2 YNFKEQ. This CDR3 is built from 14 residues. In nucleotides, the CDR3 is TGTGCCAGCAGCCCCCAGCTGAGCGCCGGGGAGCTGTTTTTT. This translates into CASSPQLSAGELFF.

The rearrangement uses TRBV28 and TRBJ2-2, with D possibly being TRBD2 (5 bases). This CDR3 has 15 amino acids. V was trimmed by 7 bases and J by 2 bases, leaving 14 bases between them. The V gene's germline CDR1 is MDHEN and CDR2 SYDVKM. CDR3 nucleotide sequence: TGTGCCAGCAACCTCCCGGGAAGTAACACCGGGGAGCTGTTTTTT. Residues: CASNLPGSNTGELFF. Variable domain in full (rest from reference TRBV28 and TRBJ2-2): DVKVTQSSRYLVKRTGEKVFLECVQDMDHENMFWYRQDPGLGLRLIYFSYDVKMKEKGDIPEGYSVSREKKERFSLILESASTNQTSMYLCASNLPGSNTGELFFGEGSRLTVL.

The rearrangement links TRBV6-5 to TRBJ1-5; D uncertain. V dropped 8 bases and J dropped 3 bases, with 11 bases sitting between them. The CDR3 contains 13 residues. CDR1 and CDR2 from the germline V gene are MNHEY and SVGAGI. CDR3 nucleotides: TGTGCCAGCCCTGAATGGGACAATCAGCCCCAGCATTTT. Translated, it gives CASPEWDNQPQHF.

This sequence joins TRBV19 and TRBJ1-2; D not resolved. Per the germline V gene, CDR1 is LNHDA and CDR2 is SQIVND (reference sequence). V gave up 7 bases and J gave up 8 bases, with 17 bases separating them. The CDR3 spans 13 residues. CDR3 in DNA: TGTGCCAGTACCCTTCTTGACGGGTACGGCTACACCTTC. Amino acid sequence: CASTLLDGYGYTF.

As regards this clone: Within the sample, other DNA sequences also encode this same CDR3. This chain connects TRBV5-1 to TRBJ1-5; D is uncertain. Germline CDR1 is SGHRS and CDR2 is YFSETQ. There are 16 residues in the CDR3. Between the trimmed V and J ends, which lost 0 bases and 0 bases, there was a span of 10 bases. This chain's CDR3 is CASSLEGGNSNQPQHF. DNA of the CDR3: TGCGCCAGCAGCTTGGAAGGTGGTAATAGCAATCAGCCCCAGCATTTT.

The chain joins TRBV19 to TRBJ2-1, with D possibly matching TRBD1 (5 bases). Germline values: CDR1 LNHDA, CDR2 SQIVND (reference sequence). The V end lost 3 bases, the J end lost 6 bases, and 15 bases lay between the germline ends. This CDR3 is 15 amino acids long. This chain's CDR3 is CASSIVQALRNEQFF. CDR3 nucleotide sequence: TGTGCCAGTAGTATCGTACAGGCCTTACGCAATGAGCAGTTCTTC.

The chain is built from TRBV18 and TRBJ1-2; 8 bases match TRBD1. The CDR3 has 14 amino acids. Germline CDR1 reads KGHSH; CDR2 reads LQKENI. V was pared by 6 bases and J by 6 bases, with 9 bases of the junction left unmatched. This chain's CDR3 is CASSKSDRGNGYTF. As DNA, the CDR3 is TGTGCCAGCTCGAAATCCGACAGGGGAAATGGCTACACCTTC.

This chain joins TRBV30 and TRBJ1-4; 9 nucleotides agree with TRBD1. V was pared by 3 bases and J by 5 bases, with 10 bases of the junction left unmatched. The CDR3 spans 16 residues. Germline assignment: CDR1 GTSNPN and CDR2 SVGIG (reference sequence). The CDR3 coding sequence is TGTGCCTGGAGGGATCCCGGACAGGGGAAAAATGAAAAACTGTTTTTT. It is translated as CAWRDPGQGKNEKLFF.

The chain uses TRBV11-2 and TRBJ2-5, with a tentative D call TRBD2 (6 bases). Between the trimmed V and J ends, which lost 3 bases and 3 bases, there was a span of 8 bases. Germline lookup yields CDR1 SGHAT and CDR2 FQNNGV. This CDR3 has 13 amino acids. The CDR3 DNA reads TGTGCCAGCAGCTTGACTAGGGAAGAGACCCAGTACTTC. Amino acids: CASSLTREETQYF.